A single sample gave rise to the 7 T cell receptor beta chains below, sequenced in a study of OX40 agonist ivuxolimab in advanced cancers. Sequenced by immunoSEQ multiplex PCR; TCRdb stores in-frame clones only, minus some. Of 76,000 or so clones listed, roughly 91% are singletons. The source material was CD4+ or CD8+ T cells sorted from blood, sampled in a trial of the OX40 agonist ivuxolimab. Receptors were obtained from an adult with an advanced solid tumor such as melanoma, head and neck, liver or kidney cancer.

V and J are TRBV27 and TRBJ2-7, with D possibly being TRBD1 or TRBD2 (5 bases each). CDR1 and CDR2 (germline): MNHEY, SMNVEV (reference sequence). V shed 4 bases and J shed 3 bases, with 28 bases lying between them. The CDR3 loop spans 19 amino acids. CDR3 nucleotides: TGTGCCAGCAGTTCTGGACCCCCCGATCCCGGGGCTTATTTCTACGAGCAGTACTTC. Its translation is CASSSGPPDPGAYFYEQYF.

CDR3 sequence (DNA): TGTGCCAGCAGCCGGATTTGGCAGTTGAACACTGAAGCTTTCTTT. This gives the protein CASSRIWQLNTEAFF. The chain couples TRBV2 to TRBJ1-1; D gene ambiguous. The CDR3 sequence is 15 residues long. V was shortened by 6 bases and J by 0 bases, with 14 bases between the two germline ends. Germline V lookup: CDR1 SNHLY, CDR2 FYNNEI.

Notes on this clone: Additional DNA sequences in this sample encode the identical CDR3. The CDR3 nucleotides are TGCGCCAGCAGCCTTGCTAGCGGATACGAGCAGTACTTC. This encodes CASSLASGYEQYF. J is TRBJ2-7 and V is TRBV5-1; TRBD2 agrees at 7 bases. Germline V lookup: CDR1 SGHRS, CDR2 YFSETQ. The CDR3 sequence is 13 residues long. Germline trimming cut 4 bases from V and 4 bases from J; bases unmatched to any gene: 5. The complete variable domain, with remaining parts taken from reference TRBV5-1 and TRBJ2-7, reads KAGVTQTPRYLIKTRGQQVTLSCSPISGHRSVSWYQQTPGQGLQFLFEYFSETQRNKGNFPGRFSGRQFSNSRSEMNVSTLELGDSALYLCASSLASGYEQYFGPGTRLTVT.

This chain connects TRBV2 to TRBJ1-6; 8 positions match TRBD1. The CDR3 has 13 residues. CDR1 and CDR2 from the germline V gene are SNHLY and FYNNEI. With V trimmed by 8 bases and J by 10 bases, 7 bases remained unmatched. The CDR3 here is CASSGQGGSPLHF. The CDR3 DNA reads as TGTGCCAGCTCAGGACAGGGAGGATCACCCCTCCACTTT.

This chain joins TRBV18 and TRBJ2-7; no definite D call. The CDR3 has 13 residues. Germline CDR1 KGHSH, CDR2 LQKENI. The germline V and J ends were trimmed by 4 bases and 4 bases, with 11 bases remaining between them. The CDR3 nucleotides are TGTGCCAGCTCACTTGATCCCGTTTACGAGCAGTACTTC. Encoded protein: CASSLDPVYEQYF.

V and J are TRBV6-1 and TRBJ2-1, with unresolved D. The V and J ends lost 6 bases and 2 bases respectively, with 5 bases between them. This CDR3 contains 12 residues. Germline CDR1 reads MNHNS; CDR2 reads SASEGT. This CDR3 reads CASRLAYNEQFF. The CDR3 nucleotides are TGTGCCAGCAGGCTAGCCTACAATGAGCAGTTCTTC.

With regard to this clone: Other nucleotide sequences from this sample produce the same CDR3. The chain links TRBV6-5 to TRBJ1-5; D is possibly TRBD1 (5 bases). From germline, CDR1 is MNHEY and CDR2 SVGAGI. V was clipped by 5 bases and J by 4 bases, with 12 bases between them. This CDR3 region has 14 residues. The CDR3 loop reads CASSPDRQNQPQHF. For the CDR3, the DNA is TGTGCCAGCAGTCCCGACAGACAGAATCAGCCCCAGCATTTT.